The 2 T cell receptor beta chains below all came from one sample that was sequenced in a study of human T cells and chemical hapten exposure. Sample time point: patch test 1, 2 weeks after DPC sensitization. Documented treatment: therapeutic diphenylcyclopropenone sensitization with weekly scalp DPC. TCRdb re-called the RACE reads through MiXCR, storing one row per CDR3 protein. The sample shows some 120,000 distinct CDR3 sequences, 12% of them seen only once. Sequenced material: whole blood, taken in connection with sensitization to the hapten diphenylcyclopropenone (DPC). The receptors here all came from a woman between 50 and 59 years old with alopecia areata. Some clones in this sample may be carry-over from other donors' samples.

This clonotype has at least ten counts. V and J are TRBV19 and TRBJ1-5; TRBD1 aligns across 9 bases. Germline trimming cut 7 bases from V and 2 bases from J; bases unmatched to any gene: 9. The CDR3 consists of 16 residues. CDR1 and CDR2 from the germline V gene are LNHDA and SQIVND (reference sequence). DNA for the CDR3: TGTGCCAGTACCCTACAGGGGGCGGTGGGCAATCAGCCCCAGCATTTT. It yields the protein CASTLQGAVGNQPQHF.

In this sample, this clonotype turned up a few times. The rearrangement joins TRBV20-1 to TRBJ1-5, with a tentative D call TRBD1 (6 bases). This CDR3 spans 13 amino acids. The germline V and J ends were trimmed by 5 bases and 9 bases, with 17 bases remaining between them. In germline, CDR1 is DFQATT, CDR2 SNEGSKA (reference sequence). CDR3 sequence reads: CSAPGGAGRPQHF. CDR3 DNA: TGCAGTGCTCCCGGGGGCGCAGGGCGGCCCCAGCATTTT.